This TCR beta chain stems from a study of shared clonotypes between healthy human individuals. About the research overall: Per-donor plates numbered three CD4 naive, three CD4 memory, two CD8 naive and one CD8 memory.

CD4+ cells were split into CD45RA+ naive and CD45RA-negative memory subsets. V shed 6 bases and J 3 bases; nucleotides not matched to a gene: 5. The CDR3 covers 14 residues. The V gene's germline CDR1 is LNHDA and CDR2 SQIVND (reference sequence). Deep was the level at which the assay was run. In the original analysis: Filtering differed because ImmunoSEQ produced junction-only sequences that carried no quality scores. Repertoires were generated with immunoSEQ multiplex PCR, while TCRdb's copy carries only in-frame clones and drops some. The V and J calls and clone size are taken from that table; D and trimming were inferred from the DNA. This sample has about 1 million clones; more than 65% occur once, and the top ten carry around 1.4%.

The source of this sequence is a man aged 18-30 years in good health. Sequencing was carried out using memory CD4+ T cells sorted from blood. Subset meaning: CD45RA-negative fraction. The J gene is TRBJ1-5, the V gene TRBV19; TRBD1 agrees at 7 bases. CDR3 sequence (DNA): TGTGCCAGTAGGATAACAGGGGTCAATCAGCCCCAGCATTTT. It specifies CASRITGVNQPQHF.